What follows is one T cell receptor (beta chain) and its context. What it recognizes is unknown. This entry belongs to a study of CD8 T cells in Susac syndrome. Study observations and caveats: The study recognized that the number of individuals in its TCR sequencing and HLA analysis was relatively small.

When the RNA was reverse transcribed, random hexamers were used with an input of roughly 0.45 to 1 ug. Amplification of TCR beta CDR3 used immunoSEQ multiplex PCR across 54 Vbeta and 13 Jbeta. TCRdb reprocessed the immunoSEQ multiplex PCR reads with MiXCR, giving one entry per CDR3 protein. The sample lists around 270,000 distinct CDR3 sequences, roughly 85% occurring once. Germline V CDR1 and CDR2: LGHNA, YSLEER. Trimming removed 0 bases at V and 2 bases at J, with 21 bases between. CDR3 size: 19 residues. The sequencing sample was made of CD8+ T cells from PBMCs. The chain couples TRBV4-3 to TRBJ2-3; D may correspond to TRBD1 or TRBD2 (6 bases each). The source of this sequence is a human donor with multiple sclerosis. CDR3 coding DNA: TGCGCCAGCAGCCAAGATGGGATACGAGTGGGGGGACACACAGATACGCAGTATTTT. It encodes CASSQDGIRVGGHTDTQYF.